These 13 T cell receptor beta chains share one sample of origin, sequenced in a study of blood T cell repertoires in COVID-19. Assay used: immunoSEQ multiplex PCR; TCRdb lists only in-frame clones, some missing. The table includes approximately 170,000 clones, 84% detected once. The sample comprised PBMCs or T cells enriched from blood (not recorded which). The receptor source for this set is a man aged 50-60 years who had recovered from COVID-19.

Here the CDR3 reads CATRGPGVANTIYF. CDR3 in DNA: TGTGCCACCAGAGGCCCGGGGGTTGCAAACACCATATATTTT. The V call is TRBV19, the J call TRBJ1-3; possibly TRBD1 for D (5 bases). Germline lookup yields CDR1 LNHDA and CDR2 SQIVND (reference sequence). V dropped 10 bases and J dropped 6 bases, with 19 bases sitting between them. This CDR3 has 14 residues.

J is TRBJ2-7 and V is TRBV4-2; 9 bases align to TRBD2. The CDR3 sequence is 15 residues long. Germline V lookup: CDR1 LGHNA, CDR2 YNFKEQ. V lost 4 bases to trimming and J lost 2 bases; unmatched junction nucleotides: 6. CDR3 loop: CASSLERGAPYEQYF. Here the CDR3 DNA reads TGTGCCAGCAGCCTGGAGCGGGGGGCCCCCTACGAGCAGTACTTC.

This chain links TRBV10-3 with TRBJ1-5; 9 bases map to TRBD1. The junction had 4 bases not matched to a gene; V was cut back by 6 bases and J by 7 bases. CDR1 ENHRY and CDR2 SYGVKD come from the germline V gene. The CDR3 spans 13 residues. CDR3 residues: CAIRGQGEQPQHF. CDR3 bases: TGTGCCATCAGGGGACAGGGAGAGCAGCCCCAGCATTTT.

This clone showed up just once. This chain joins TRBV2 and TRBJ2-5, with a possible D match to TRBD2 (6 bases). This CDR3 is built from 15 residues. The germline V gene encodes CDR1 SNHLY and CDR2 FYNNEI. V was pared by 7 bases and J by 1 base, with 16 bases between. CDR3 region: CASTPLARRQETQYF. The CDR3 region has the DNA TGTGCCAGCACACCACTAGCACGCCGCCAAGAGACCCAGTACTTC.

The chain employs TRBV6-2 or TRBV6-3 and TRBJ1-5; weak D call: TRBD1 (5 bases). The CDR3 extends over 16 amino acids. Germline loops: CDR1 MNHEY, CDR2 SVGEGT. V was clipped by 0 bases and J by 1 base, with 10 bases between them. CDR3: CASSYSSGGSNQPQHF. The CDR3 bases are TGTGCCAGCAGTTACTCATCGGGGGGAAGCAATCAGCCCCAGCATTTT.

The chain employs TRBV19 and TRBJ1-6; TRBD1 matches 9 bases. CDR1 and CDR2 (germline): LNHDA, SQIVND (reference sequence). CDR3 length: 16 amino acids. Trimming took 9 bases from V and 2 from J; bases not matched to a gene: 8. The CDR3 here is CASTDRGRTYNSPLHF. Written as DNA, the CDR3 is TGTGCCAGCACGGACAGGGGAAGGACCTATAATTCACCCCTCCACTTT.

This clone was observed once. V gene TRBV2 combines with J gene TRBJ1-5; the D gene is possibly TRBD1 (6 bases). V lost 6 bases, J lost 9 bases, and 18 bases lay in between. CDR1 and CDR2 (germline): SNHLY, FYNNEI. The CDR3 length is 14 residues. CDR3 sequence reads: CASSEQGGSRPQHF. The CDR3 DNA follows: TGTGCCAGCAGCGAACAGGGCGGCAGTAGGCCCCAGCATTTT.

V is TRBV3-1 (or the pseudogene TRBV3-2) and J is TRBJ2-2, with a possible D match to TRBD1 (5 bases). The V gene's germline CDR1 is LGHDT and CDR2 YNNKEL (reference sequence). V lost 2 bases to trimming and J lost 0 bases, with 7 bases between them. The CDR3 runs 15 residues. The CDR3 DNA reads TGTGCCAGCAGCCAACTACAGGCGAACACCGGGGAGCTGTTTTTT. As protein: CASSQLQANTGELFF.

J is TRBJ1-1 and V is TRBV12-3 or TRBV12-4; 8 bases map to TRBD1. The CDR3 runs to 13 residues. Trimming at V came to 1 base and at J to 7 bases, leaving 2 bases not matched to a gene. CDR3 bases: TGTGCCAGCAGTTTAGGGACAGGGTTTGAAGCTTTCTTT. Translated: CASSLGTGFEAFF.

V gene TRBV3-1 (or the pseudogene TRBV3-2) combines with J gene TRBJ1-6, with 7 nucleotides matching TRBD1. V trimming: 3 bases; J trimming: 6 bases; junction bases outside the gene matches: 5. Germline CDR1 is LGHDT and CDR2 is YNNKEL (reference sequence). The CDR3 covers 15 residues. The DNA for the CDR3 is TGTGCCAGCAGCCATCCCCAGGGGGTTAATTCACCCCTCCACTTT. Translated, it gives CASSHPQGVNSPLHF.

The chain uses TRBV9 and TRBJ1-3; D may be TRBD1 (6 bases). CDR1 is SGDLS, CDR2 YYNGEE, per germline. V lost 4 bases to trimming and J lost 0 bases, with 17 bases between them. This CDR3 comprises 17 residues. CDR3: CASSSGGAVLSGNTIYF. The CDR3 nucleotides read TGTGCCAGCAGCTCTGGGGGGGCCGTTCTCTCTGGAAACACCATATATTTT.

The V call is TRBV28, the J call TRBJ1-4; TRBD1 is a possible D gene (6 bases). CDR3 length: 16 amino acids. Per germline, CDR1 MDHEN and CDR2 SYDVKM. Deletions cut 1 base from V and 8 bases from J, with 17 bases between. CDR3 nucleotides: TGTGCCAGCAGTTTATTCGGGGAAGGGGGTAGGGAAAAACTGTTTTTT. Protein sequence: CASSLFGEGGREKLFF.

This chain connects TRBV28 to TRBJ1-6; 9 nucleotides line up with TRBD1. Germline values: CDR1 MDHEN, CDR2 SYDVKM. J was trimmed by 5 bases and V by 10 bases; bases with no gene match: 9. The CDR3 spans 15 residues. The CDR3, as DNA: TGTGCCACTGCGGGACAGGGCAGTAATAATTCACCCCTCCACTTT. It codes for CATAGQGSNNSPLHF.